This T cell receptor beta chain was found in a study of PD-1 blockade in classical Hodgkin lymphoma (dated by TCRdb to the early 2020s). Broadly, across the study: Nivolumab dosing was 3 mg/kg intravenously every 2 weeks, continuing until either disease progression or unacceptable toxicity. To define a peripheral blood immune signature of response to PD-1 blockade in classical Hodgkin lymphoma, the study combined TCR beta sequencing with CyTOF. Overall study results and their limits: Patients starting nivolumab less than 1 year after ASCT had lower diversity and were excluded from later analyses to avoid confounding by immune reconstitution. Baseline TCR diversity was reported to be lower in newly diagnosed patients than in healthy donors and to be lower still in relapsed/refractory patients. Trial patients achieving complete response had baseline diversity similar to newly diagnosed patients, whereas partial responders and progressors had significantly lower diversity. The study was restricted to a single clinical trial cohort, and the causes of repertoire differences, possibly disease activity or prior therapy, were left undefined. CD4+ but not CD8+ TCR diversity rose significantly by C4D1 (p=0.0027 vs p=0.16), most apparent in complete responders (p=0.02).

Genomic DNA was extracted with the Qiagen DNeasy kit from unsorted PBMCs and from negatively selected CD4+ and CD8+ fractions. Amplification of TCR beta CDR3 regions was done by immunoSEQ multiplex PCR with primers that anneal to V and J segments. A synthetic immune receptor repertoire was used to minimize amplification bias, and remaining bias was computationally removed after sequencing. Processing in the source paper ran as follows. Repertoire diversity was quantified as the Shannon entropy index using custom Python scripts. Unsorted, CD4+ and CD8+ repertoires were analyzed separately, except in combined analyses where CD4+ and CD8+ sequences were merged in silico. Clonal expansion was defined as at least a 2-fold frequency increase after treatment relative to C1D1, with a pseudocount of 0.5 for undetected baseline clones. Singleton clones were defined as clones with 0 or 1 copy at C1D1, and non-singleton clones were defined as clones with 2 or more copies. Clones expanded in unsorted samples were assigned a CD4+, CD8+ or unknown annotation through matching of protein sequences in sorted samples from the same patient. Wilcoxon tests were applied to paired samples to test diversity changes from C1D1 to C4D1. Imported from immuneACCESS, the table was reduced by TCRdb to in-frame sequences with V and J called. These copies leave out some clones; in studies compared against another copy, an unresolved V gene accounts for under half, and the cause of the remainder is not known. The DNA gave D and trimming, while V, J and clone size come from that table. The sample contains more than 10,000 clones, roughly 84% of them found a single time. In total, the top ten clones hold under 45% of the sample.

The meaning of the sample's time point label: cycle 1 day 1 (C1D1), immediately before nivolumab initiation. All trial patients had relapsed after autologous stem cell transplantation, with cohorts A, B and C differing in prior brentuximab vedotin exposure. Using a Miltenyi CD8+ T cell isolation kit, CD8+ T cells were purified from thawed PBMCs through magnetic negative selection. The trial cohort included around 60 patients with relapsed/refractory classical Hodgkin lymphoma, and each patient had a best overall response of complete response, partial response or progressive disease. Trial patients were treated with single-agent nivolumab in the multi-cohort phase II CheckMate 205 trial. An independent review committee assessed best overall response by applying the 2007 International Working Group response criteria. PBMCs from the trial were collected at three points: immediately before nivolumab initiation (C1D1), and during therapy at cycle 2 day 1 and cycle 4 day 1. Peripheral blood was collected in 8 mL Vacutainer Cell Preparation Tubes, from which PBMCs were isolated by centrifugation and then cryopreserved. Purified CD4+ and CD8+ fractions were prepared only for cases where an additional PBMC sample was available. Magnetically labelled cells were removed on LS columns in a quadroMACS separator, and the flow-through was collected as the purified fraction.

Points on this clone: What this receptor recognizes is not known. No base qualities exist here, and no much larger clone lies one base off it.

CDR1 and CDR2 are drawn from the germline V gene (reference sequence): MNHNY, SVGAGI. Compared with germline, V lacks 5 bases and J lacks 4 bases; bases without a gene match: 7. The CDR3 goes from the cysteine to the phenylalanine over 15 residues. Solely the CDR3 DNA is kept, with 45 bases framed from the first base. Here the sequenced sample was CD8+ T cells from blood, taken at baseline. This TCR was sampled from a human donor with classical Hodgkin lymphoma. The receptor chain draws on TRBV6-6 and TRBJ2-3; 9 nucleotides in the junction match TRBD2. CDR3 reads: CASSHGGLAPDTQYF. The sequenced DNA: TGTGCCAGCAGTCACGGGGGACTAGCTCCAGATACGCAGTATTTT.